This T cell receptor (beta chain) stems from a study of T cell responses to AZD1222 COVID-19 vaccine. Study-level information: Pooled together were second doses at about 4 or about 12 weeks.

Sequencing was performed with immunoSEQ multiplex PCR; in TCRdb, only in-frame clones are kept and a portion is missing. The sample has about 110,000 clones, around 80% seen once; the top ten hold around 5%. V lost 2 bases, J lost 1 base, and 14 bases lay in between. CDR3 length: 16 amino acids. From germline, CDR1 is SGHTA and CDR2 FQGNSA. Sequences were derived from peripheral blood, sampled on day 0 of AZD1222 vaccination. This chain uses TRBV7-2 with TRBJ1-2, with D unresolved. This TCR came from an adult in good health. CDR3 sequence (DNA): TGTGCCAGCAGCTTATCCCCGGCAGGCTTTAACTATGGCTACACCTTC. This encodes CASSLSPAGFNYGYTF.